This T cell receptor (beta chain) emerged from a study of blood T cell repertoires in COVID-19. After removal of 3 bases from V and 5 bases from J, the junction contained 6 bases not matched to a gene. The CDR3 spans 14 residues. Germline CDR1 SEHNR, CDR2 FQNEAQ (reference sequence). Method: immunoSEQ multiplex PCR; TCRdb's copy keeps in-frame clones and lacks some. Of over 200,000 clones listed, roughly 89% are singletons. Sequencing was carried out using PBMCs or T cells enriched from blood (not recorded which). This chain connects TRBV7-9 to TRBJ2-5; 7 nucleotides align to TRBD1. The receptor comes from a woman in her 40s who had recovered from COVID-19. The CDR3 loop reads CASSFNRGSETQYF. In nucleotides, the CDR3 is TGTGCCAGCAGCTTCAACAGGGGATCGGAGACCCAGTACTTC.